This T cell receptor beta chain came from a study of spatial heterogeneity in lung cancer. Whole-study findings and limits: Tumor mutation count correlated with how many alpha and beta TCRs expanded intratumorally.

In the case of this clonotype: Its antigen is as yet unknown.

TCRdb processed the 5' RACE reads anew with MiXCR; each CDR3 protein has one entry. This sample has around 100,000 distinct CDR3 sequences, with around 4.3% found just once. The CDR3 consists of 15 residues. Trimming removed 4 bases from V and 2 bases from J, with 9 bases in between. Germline lookup yields CDR1 MNHNS and CDR2 SASEGT. Indicated time point: sample taken at primary tumor resection. The receptor comes from a male donor with early-stage non-small cell lung cancer. This specimen consisted of lung tumor tissue, obtained at surgery. The V call is TRBV6-1, the J call TRBJ1-6; D gene uncertain. CDR3 nucleotides: TGTGCCAGCAGTGTCCGGGCGCCCTATAATTCACCCCTCCACTTT. Translated, it gives CASSVRAPYNSPLHF.